This T cell receptor (beta chain) comes out of a study of T cells after yellow fever vaccination. Regarding the study as a whole: Reappearance after the booster was observed for most primary-vaccination clones (roughly 95% CD4, about 90% CD8). Abundant clonotypes from the bulk population could get into FACS-sorted repertoires as contaminants.

Points on this clonotype: Its specificity is unknown.

TCRdb passed the 5' RACE reads through MiXCR, listing each CDR3 protein once. Of more than 350,000 distinct CDR3 sequences listed, around 10% were seen once; the top ten hold 15% to 20%. Germline loops: CDR1 MNHEY, CDR2 SMNVEV (reference sequence). CDR3 length equals 13 residues. V was cut by 5 bases and J by 7 bases, with 15 bases left in between. The rearrangement links TRBV27 to TRBJ2-7, with D perhaps matching TRBD1 (5 bases). This specimen consisted of PBMCs, obtained on the day of the first yellow fever vaccination. The source of this sequence is a man aged 18 to 30 who received the YFV17D yellow fever vaccine. CDR3 protein: CASSPNPQGEQYV. DNA for the CDR3: TGTGCCAGCAGTCCCAACCCTCAGGGAGAGCAGTACGTC.